One sample yielded the 21 T cell receptor beta chains listed below, sequenced in a study of OX40 agonist ivuxolimab in advanced cancers. Sequencing used immunoSEQ multiplex PCR; TCRdb keeps in-frame clones, though not all of them. The data hold tens of thousands of clones, with more than 80% observed a single time. The sequenced sample was CD4+ or CD8+ T cells sorted from blood, obtained in a trial of the OX40 agonist ivuxolimab. These receptors were taken from an adult with an advanced solid tumor such as melanoma, head and neck, liver or kidney cancer.

The chain uses TRBV4-1 and TRBJ2-4; D is possibly TRBD2 (5 bases). Trimming removed 6 bases from V and 3 bases from J, with 6 bases in between. The germline V gene has CDR1 MGHRA and CDR2 YSYEKL. The CDR3 covers 12 residues. The CDR3 DNA follows: TGCGCCAGCAGGGGGAGCAAAAACATTCAGTACTTC. This gives the protein CASRGSKNIQYF.

This chain uses TRBV4-1 with TRBJ2-3; 7 nucleotides align to TRBD2. This CDR3 has 14 residues. Germline V CDR1 and CDR2: MGHRA, YSYEKL. J gave up 1 base and V 3 bases, and 1 base lay outside the gene matches. This CDR3 reads CASSQGGGTDTQYF. CDR3 sequence (DNA): TGCGCCAGCAGCCAGGGAGGGGGCACAGATACGCAGTATTTT.

The rearrangement uses TRBV30 and TRBJ2-3; TRBD2 aligns across 11 bases. Per the germline V gene, CDR1 is GTSNPN and CDR2 is SVGIG (reference sequence). J lost 6 bases, V lost 3 bases, and 11 bases had no gene match. The CDR3 length is 16 residues. The CDR3 region is CAWRVGLAGGGDTQYF. The DNA of the CDR3 is TGTGCCTGGAGGGTAGGGCTAGCGGGGGGTGGTGATACGCAGTATTTT.

The chain joins TRBV6-1 to TRBJ1-2, with TRBD1 as a possible D gene (5 bases). Trimming removed 3 bases from V and 7 bases from J, with 6 bases in between. Per the germline V gene, CDR1 is MNHNS and CDR2 is SASEGT. The CDR3 has 11 residues. The DNA of the CDR3 is TGTGCCAGCAGTGACAGGGTTGGCTACACCTTC. Protein: CASSDRVGYTF.

The chain recombines TRBV2 with TRBJ1-1, with D hard to call. Germline CDR1 SNHLY, CDR2 FYNNEI. CDR3 length equals 13 residues. The ends were cut back, 5 bases at V and 0 bases at J, with 7 bases in the middle. CDR3 coding DNA: TGTGCCAGCAGTCAAGGGCTGAACACTGAAGCTTTCTTT. Its translation is CASSQGLNTEAFF.

The chain joins TRBV5-1 to TRBJ2-3; the match to TRBD2 covers 8 bases. There are 14 residues in the CDR3. J lost 1 base, V lost 7 bases, and 5 bases had no gene match. Germline CDR1 is SGHRS and CDR2 is YFSETQ. CDR3 sequence: CASGTSGGTDTQYF. In DNA form, the CDR3 reads TGCGCCAGCGGCACTAGCGGAGGCACAGATACGCAGTATTTT.

This chain uses TRBV9 with TRBJ2-7; the D gene is possibly TRBD1 (6 bases). Germline CDR1 reads SGDLS; CDR2 reads YYNGEE. Deletions cut 0 bases from V and 0 bases from J, with 19 bases between. This CDR3 is built from 18 residues. The CDR3 DNA reads TGTGCCAGCAGCGTAGGGCTCCAAACCCGGGACATCTCCTACGAGCAGTACTTC. This encodes CASSVGLQTRDISYEQYF.

The chain employs TRBV28 and TRBJ2-1; 7 bases align to TRBD1. The V segment lost 7 bases and the J segment 9 bases; nucleotides outside the gene matches: 9. The CDR3 is made up of 13 amino acids. Germline V lookup: CDR1 MDHEN, CDR2 SYDVKM. The CDR3 loop reads CASTGPWDSEQFF. Written as DNA, the CDR3 is TGTGCCAGCACAGGGCCGTGGGACAGTGAGCAGTTCTTC. The whole variable domain, filled in from reference TRBV28 and TRBJ2-1, reads DVKVTQSSRYLVKRTGEKVFLECVQDMDHENMFWYRQDPGLGLRLIYFSYDVKMKEKGDIPEGYSVSREKKERFSLILESASTNQTSMYLCASTGPWDSEQFFGPGTRLTVL.

The V call is TRBV2, the J call TRBJ2-3; the match to TRBD2 covers 7 bases. This CDR3 region has 12 residues. Losses at the gene ends were 4 bases for V and 6 bases for J; bases not matched to a gene: 1. Germline-derived CDR1 and CDR2 are SNHLY and FYNNEI. CDR3 in DNA: TGTGCCAGCAGTGGAGCGGGGGATACGCAGTATTTT. The encoded protein is CASSGAGDTQYF.

The chain combines TRBV30 with TRBJ1-2; no firm D call. Trimming cost V 0 bases and J 14 bases, with 25 bases left between them. Germline V gives CDR1 GTSNPN, CDR2 SVGIG (reference sequence). This CDR3 region has 15 residues. The DNA for the CDR3 is TGTGCCTGGAGTGTGGGCAGCCCTGGGGTGGCTACACAGACCTTC. As protein: CAWSVGSPGVATQTF.

For the CDR3, the DNA is TGCAGCGTTGTTTTGGGGCAGCTTCTCCACTTT. It is translated as CSVVLGQLLHF. This chain joins TRBV29-1 and TRBJ1-6; maybe TRBD1 (5 bases). Germline loops: CDR1 SQVTM, CDR2 ANQGSEA. CDR3 size: 11 residues. Trimming pared 4 bases from V and 16 bases from J, leaving 14 bases between.

This chain uses TRBV7-3 with TRBJ2-2; 13 bases are shared with TRBD2. Germline trimming cut 1 base from V and 6 bases from J; bases unmatched to any gene: 11. This CDR3 comprises 19 residues. The germline gives CDR1 SGHTA, CDR2 FQGTGA. CDR3 sequence (DNA): TGTGCCAGCAGCTTAAGTCCCACTAGCGGGGGGGCCTTTTCCGGGGAGCTGTTTTTT. Translating it yields CASSLSPTSGGAFSGELFF.

This sequence joins TRBV4-3 and TRBJ2-5; TRBD2 matches at 9 bases. The germline CDR1 and CDR2 sequences are LGHNA and YSLEER. This CDR3 is 15 amino acids long. Trimming at V came to 5 bases and at J to 3 bases, leaving 7 bases not matched to a gene. CDR3 nucleotides: TGCGCCAGCAGCATGGGGACTAGCAGGGAAGAGACCCAGTACTTC. Its protein is CASSMGTSREETQYF.

The chain combines TRBV5-5 with TRBJ1-1; D call uncertain. Deletions cut 2 bases from V and 1 base from J, with 6 bases between. CDR1 is SGHKS, CDR2 YYEKEE, per germline (reference sequence). The CDR3 runs to 13 residues. For the CDR3, the DNA is TGTGCCAGCAGCTTCCAGCCGAACACTGAAGCTTTCTTT. Amino acids: CASSFQPNTEAFF.

The chain combines TRBV4-3 with TRBJ2-6; D assignment may be TRBD1 or TRBD2 (6 bases each). Germline V CDR1 and CDR2: LGHNA, YSLEER. Trimming removed 2 bases from V and 3 bases from J, with 17 bases in between. This CDR3 is built from 18 residues. The CDR3 loop reads CASSQNTGRLIGANVLTF. The CDR3, as DNA: TGCGCCAGCAGCCAAAATACAGGGAGGTTGATTGGGGCCAACGTCCTGACTTTC.

V gene TRBV7-2 combines with J gene TRBJ2-1; 8 bases align to TRBD1. The CDR3 covers 15 residues. Germline trimming cut 1 base from V and 3 bases from J; bases unmatched to any gene: 2. Germline CDR1 and CDR2: SGHTA and FQGNSA. Here the CDR3 reads CASSLDRGNYNEQFF. For the CDR3, the DNA is TGTGCCAGCAGCTTAGACAGGGGGAACTACAATGAGCAGTTCTTC.

The chain uses TRBV5-1 and TRBJ1-1; D is ambiguous. The CDR3 runs to 14 residues. Trimming stripped 5 bases from V and 0 bases from J, with 11 bases between. CDR1 is SGHRS and CDR2 is YFSETQ in the germline V gene. The CDR3 loop is CASRTGQMNTEAFF. DNA of the CDR3: TGCGCCAGCAGAACGGGCCAGATGAACACTGAAGCTTTCTTT.

This clone has more than one count but fewer than ten. This chain uses TRBV7-3 with TRBJ2-7; TRBD1 aligns across 10 bases. The CDR3 consists of 14 residues. Trimming removed 5 bases from V and 7 bases from J; junction bases left unmatched: 8. Per germline, CDR1 SGHTA and CDR2 FQGTGA. CDR3: CASSPGTGVLEQYF. The CDR3 nucleotides read TGTGCCAGCAGCCCCGGGACAGGGGTGTTGGAGCAGTACTTC.

The CDR3 loop is CASSGTGLNEKLFF. The CDR3 region has the DNA TGTGCCAGCAGTGGAACAGGGCTTAATGAAAAACTGTTTTTT. The chain joins TRBV6-1 to TRBJ1-4; D perhaps matches TRBD1 (6 bases). The V gene lost 4 bases and the J gene lost 4 bases, with 10 bases spanning the gap. Germline CDR1 is MNHNS and CDR2 is SASEGT. This CDR3 region has 14 residues.

V usage is TRBV7-9 and J usage is TRBJ1-3; D unclear. With 5 bases removed from V and 2 bases from J, the gap between germline ends came to 16 bases. Per the germline V gene, CDR1 is SEHNR and CDR2 is FQNEAQ (reference sequence). The CDR3 loop spans 16 amino acids. CDR3 sequence (DNA): TGTGCCAGCAGCCCACCCGTGGGGATGGCTGGAAACACCATATATTTT. Translation gives CASSPPVGMAGNTIYF.

This chain links TRBV5-1 with TRBJ1-3, with no clear D. V was cut by 0 bases and J by 0 bases, with 16 bases left in between. The CDR3 is 18 amino acids. Germline V CDR1 and CDR2: SGHRS, YFSETQ. This CDR3 reads CASSLVVGGTFSGNTIYF. The CDR3 nucleotides read TGCGCCAGCAGCTTGGTCGTTGGCGGCACTTTCTCTGGAAACACCATATATTTT. Combining the CDR3 with reference TRBV5-1 and TRBJ1-3 gives the whole variable domain KAGVTQTPRYLIKTRGQQVTLSCSPISGHRSVSWYQQTPGQGLQFLFEYFSETQRNKGNFPGRFSGRQFSNSRSEMNVSTLELGDSALYLCASSLVVGGTFSGNTIYFGEGSWLTVV.